Shown below are 24 T cell receptor beta chains from a single sample sequenced in a study of blood T cell repertoires in COVID-19. Some clones are missing from TCRdb's copy, which holds only in-frame ones; the method was immunoSEQ multiplex PCR. Of a few hundred thousand clones in the sample, around nine tenths were seen once. Sequencing was carried out using peripheral blood. These receptors were taken from a man between 18 and 35 years old with COVID-19, enrolled during active disease.

This clone appeared once. CDR3 DNA: TGTGCCAGCTCACCTGGAGGCGGGGATGCCGGGGAGCTGTTTTTT. Its translation: CASSPGGGDAGELFF. The V call is TRBV18, the J call TRBJ2-2; possible D gene TRBD2, 6 bases. Per germline, CDR1 KGHSH and CDR2 LQKENI. V lost 3 bases and J 6 bases, leaving 14 bases between the germline ends. This CDR3 contains 15 residues. The entire variable domain, with the rest obtained from reference TRBV18 and TRBJ2-2, is as follows: NAGVMQNPRHLVRRRGQEARLRCSPMKGHSHVYWYRQLPEEGLKFMVYLQKENIIDESGMPKERFSAEFPKEGPSILRIQQVVRGDSAAYFCASSPGGGDAGELFFGEGSRLTVL.

The chain carries TRBV6-1 and TRBJ2-7; TRBD1 might be the D (5 bases). The CDR3 length is 14 residues. CDR1 MNHNS and CDR2 SASEGT come from the germline V gene. Trimming pared 1 base from V and 3 bases from J, leaving 10 bases between. CDR3: CASSEVGRDYEQYF. In DNA form, the CDR3 reads TGTGCCAGCAGTGAAGTCGGCAGGGACTACGAGCAGTACTTC.

The V and J genes are TRBV6-1 and TRBJ1-1; 7 bases agree with TRBD1. The CDR3 is made up of 14 amino acids. In germline, CDR1 is MNHNS, CDR2 SASEGT. V gave up 3 bases and J gave up 2 bases; unmatched junction bases: 3. The CDR3 DNA reads as TGTGCCAGCAGTGAGCACAGGGGTAACACTGAAGCTTTCTTT. The encoded protein is CASSEHRGNTEAFF.

The V call is TRBV4-2, the J call TRBJ1-2; TRBD1 matches 7 bases. The germline CDR1 and CDR2 sequences are LGHNA and YNFKEQ. This CDR3 region has 14 residues. V was pared by 3 bases and J by 11 bases, with 12 bases of the junction left unmatched. The CDR3 spells CASSQLDREVVYTF. The CDR3 nucleotides read TGTGCCAGCAGCCAGCTCGACAGGGAGGTAGTGTACACCTTC.

The V and J genes are TRBV4-1 and TRBJ2-2; weak D call: TRBD2 (5 bases). Germline lookup yields CDR1 MGHRA and CDR2 YSYEKL. This CDR3 contains 16 residues. The V end was cut by 0 bases, the J end by 6 bases, with 14 bases between. In DNA form, the CDR3 reads TGCGCCAGCAGCCAAGATGGGAGAGGGTATTCCGGGGAGCTGTTTTTT. It encodes CASSQDGRGYSGELFF.

The chain has TRBV5-1 and TRBJ2-3, with TRBD2 matching 8 bases. The V and J ends lost 0 bases and 6 bases, in that order; junction bases with no gene match: 6. CDR1 and CDR2 from the germline V gene are SGHRS and YFSETQ. The CDR3 extends over 15 amino acids. The CDR3 protein is CASSLAGGEEDTQYF. The CDR3 region has the DNA TGCGCCAGCAGCTTGGCCGGGGGGGAAGAGGATACGCAGTATTTT.

The rearrangement joins TRBV2 to TRBJ2-5; 10 nucleotides line up with TRBD1. The germline V gene has CDR1 SNHLY and CDR2 FYNNEI. The V gene end was trimmed by 6 bases and the J gene end by 5 bases; junction bases not matched to a gene: 6. The CDR3 length is 14 residues. The CDR3 loop reads CASRQGGQGETQYF. The CDR3 DNA follows: TGTGCCAGCAGACAAGGGGGACAGGGGGAGACCCAGTACTTC.

The V gene is TRBV6-5, the J gene TRBJ1-3; 10 bases agree with TRBD1. The CDR3 contains 13 residues. Trimming took 8 bases from V and 8 from J; bases not matched to a gene: 6. Per the germline V gene, CDR1 is MNHEY and CDR2 is SVGAGI. CDR3 amino acids: CASPDRGQDTIYF. CDR3 coding DNA: TGTGCCAGCCCCGACAGGGGGCAGGACACCATATATTTT.

In DNA, the CDR3 is TGTGCCAGTAGTAAAAACAGACCGGGACAGTCATCCTACGAGCAGTACTTC. It specifies CASSKNRPGQSSYEQYF. The chain joins TRBV19 to TRBJ2-7, with 7 positions matching TRBD1. With 4 bases clipped from V and 1 base from J, the junction kept 13 bases outside the gene matches. Germline V gene sequence: CDR1 LNHDA, CDR2 SQIVND (reference sequence). The CDR3 length is 17 residues. Full variable domain (outside the CDR3, taken from reference TRBV19 and TRBJ2-7): DGGITQSPKYLFRKEGQNVTLSCEQNLNHDAMYWYRQDPGQGLRLIYYSQIVNDFQKGDIAEGYSVSREKKESFPLTVTSAQKNPTAFYLCASSKNRPGQSSYEQYFGPGTRLTVT.

This clone has a single count. This sequence joins TRBV7-6 and TRBJ2-3; D gene unclear. The ends were cut back, 1 base at V and 0 bases at J, with 11 bases in the middle. The CDR3 has 16 amino acids. Germline V lookup: CDR1 SGHVS, CDR2 FNYEAQ. Written as DNA, the CDR3 is TGTGCCAGCAGCTTAGGATCTAGACCTAGCACAGATACGCAGTATTTT. Translating it yields CASSLGSRPSTDTQYF.

In its sample, this clone was seen a few times. The chain has TRBV5-4 and TRBJ1-1; TRBD1 aligns across 11 bases. The germline CDR1 and CDR2 sequences are SGHNT and YYREEE (reference sequence). Germline trimming cut 4 bases from V and 4 bases from J; bases unmatched to any gene: 9. The CDR3 covers 16 residues. CDR3 nucleotides: TGTGCCAGCAGCACAGGAGGGACAGGGGGGGCCACTGAAGCTTTCTTT. Translated: CASSTGGTGGATEAFF.

J is TRBJ1-6 and V is TRBV4-1; no clear D gene. CDR3 size: 15 residues. Germline assignment: CDR1 MGHRA and CDR2 YSYEKL. V was pared by 2 bases and J by 10 bases, with 15 bases between. CDR3 sequence (DNA): TGCGCCAGCAGCCAACTCGCTACTCTAGCATCACCCCTCCACTTT. Protein sequence: CASSQLATLASPLHF.

The gene calls are TRBV5-1 and TRBJ1-3; no clear D. Per germline, CDR1 SGHRS and CDR2 YFSETQ. The V gene lost 4 bases and the J gene lost 0 bases, with 8 bases spanning the gap. The CDR3 length is 14 residues. This CDR3 reads CASSQRGSGNTIYF. CDR3 coding DNA: TGCGCCAGCAGCCAAAGAGGCTCTGGAAACACCATATATTTT.

The chain recombines TRBV27 with TRBJ2-7; a possible D gene is TRBD2 (6 bases). The germline CDR1 and CDR2 sequences are MNHEY and SMNVEV (reference sequence). The V end was cut by 5 bases, the J end by 0 bases, with 14 bases between. The CDR3 is made up of 15 amino acids. The CDR3 DNA reads TGTGCCAGCAGTGGGGGACTCCTATTCTCCTACGAGCAGTACTTC. Its protein product is CASSGGLLFSYEQYF.

The J gene is TRBJ2-2, the V gene TRBV5-5; 9 positions match TRBD2. The CDR3 is 15 residues long. Germline V gene sequence: CDR1 SGHKS, CDR2 YYEKEE (reference sequence). The ends lost 2 bases at V and 9 bases at J; junction bases unmatched: 8. CDR3 protein: CASSFPVAGARELFF. The CDR3 nucleotides read TGTGCCAGCAGCTTCCCGGTAGCGGGGGCCCGGGAGCTGTTTTTT.

The chain links TRBV19 to TRBJ1-3; 7 nucleotides line up with TRBD1. CDR1 and CDR2 from the germline V gene are LNHDA and SQIVND (reference sequence). The CDR3 contains 14 residues. V trimming: 5 bases; J trimming: 4 bases; junction bases outside the gene matches: 5. In DNA, the CDR3 is TGTGCCAGTAGTGCCGGGACAGCCGGAAACACCATATATTTT. This sequence encodes CASSAGTAGNTIYF.

This clone was detected only a few times. This chain joins TRBV2 and TRBJ2-7, with D maybe TRBD2 (6 bases). Germline loops: CDR1 SNHLY, CDR2 FYNNEI. The V and J ends lost 8 bases and 3 bases respectively, with 20 bases between them. The CDR3 runs 15 residues. CDR3 in DNA: TGTGCCAGCTATGACAGTCTAGCGATCGACTACGAGCAGTACTTC. It is translated as CASYDSLAIDYEQYF.

This chain links TRBV7-6 with TRBJ1-1; 9 bases are a match to TRBD1. The germline V gene has CDR1 SGHVS and CDR2 FNYEAQ. The CDR3 length is 15 residues. V lost 5 bases to trimming and J lost 3 bases; unmatched junction nucleotides: 7. CDR3 sequence: CASSPADRGYTEAFF. The CDR3 DNA follows: TGTGCCAGCAGCCCGGCGGACAGGGGATACACTGAAGCTTTCTTT.

The V call is TRBV2, the J call TRBJ2-7; 11 nucleotides match TRBD2. The CDR3 consists of 13 residues. Per the germline V gene, CDR1 is SNHLY and CDR2 is FYNNEI. V lost 5 bases to trimming and J lost 5 bases; unmatched junction nucleotides: 2. The CDR3 coding sequence is TGTGCCAGCAGTTCTAGCGGGGGGCACGAGCAGTACTTC. It codes for CASSSSGGHEQYF.

The chain has TRBV6-5 and TRBJ2-7; 7 bases match TRBD2. The CDR3 is made up of 14 amino acids. The V and J ends lost 9 bases and 2 bases, in that order; junction bases with no gene match: 10. Germline CDR1 MNHEY, CDR2 SVGAGI. This CDR3 is CASGLFGGTYEQYF. CDR3 sequence (DNA): TGTGCCAGTGGACTTTTCGGGGGGACCTACGAGCAGTACTTC.

In this sample, this clone turned up once. This chain uses TRBV10-2 with TRBJ2-7, with 13 nucleotides matching TRBD2. Trimming removed 4 bases from V and 7 bases from J; junction bases left unmatched: 7. The CDR3 sequence is 15 residues long. The germline V gene has CDR1 WSHSY and CDR2 SAAADI. In DNA, the CDR3 is TGCGCCAGCAGTGTAGGACTAGCGGGAGTAGGTGAGCAGTACTTC. Amino acid sequence: CASSVGLAGVGEQYF.

This clone was found once. V gene TRBV10-1 combines with J gene TRBJ2-3, with D tentatively TRBD1 (5 bases). The CDR3 has 14 amino acids. The germline V gene encodes CDR1 WNHNN and CDR2 SYGVQD (reference sequence). Between the trimmed V and J ends, which lost 4 bases and 4 bases, there was a span of 12 bases. The CDR3 protein is CASSGQGFADTQYF. CDR3 DNA: TGCGCCAGCAGTGGCCAGGGTTTCGCAGATACGCAGTATTTT.

The chain is built from TRBV30 and TRBJ2-5, with D possibly TRBD1 on 6 matching bases. Germline CDR1 GTSNPN, CDR2 SVGIG (reference sequence). The CDR3 is 13 residues long. V was clipped by 2 bases and J by 1 base, with 8 bases between them. CDR3 sequence: CAWSLGAQETQYF. CDR3 coding DNA: TGTGCCTGGAGTTTGGGGGCCCAAGAGACCCAGTACTTC.

The chain couples TRBV7-9 to TRBJ2-2; D is uncertain. Germline CDR1 is SEHNR and CDR2 is FQNEAQ (reference sequence). This CDR3 spans 14 amino acids. V was pared by 0 bases and J by 2 bases, with 4 bases between. The CDR3 DNA is TGTGCCAGCAGCTTAGCGCTAAACACCGGGGAGCTGTTTTTT. Residues: CASSLALNTGELFF.